This T cell receptor beta chain was sequenced during a study of blood T cells in healthy people across ages. This clonotype was picked up a small number of times. What it binds is unknown. The germline V gene has CDR1 SGHDN and CDR2 FVKESK. The CDR3 consists of 13 residues. Trimming took off 5 bases at V and 5 bases at J, with 12 bases between the two ends. Regarding the study as a whole: Age advanced and TCR beta diversity per million T cells fell, roughly linearly.

The study recruited healthy Caucasian donors from Russia who were aged about 6 to 90. With a J-beta primer mix and a sample-barcoded 5' primer, a second PCR ran about 7 to 12 cycles. The template-switch adaptor, which had 12 random nucleotides, put a tag on each cDNA molecule. One entry per CDR3 protein, called by TCRdb with MiXCR from the 5' RACE reads. The table records fewer than 2,000,000 distinct CDR3 sequences, roughly 32% of them present only once. This sequence originates from a woman aged 25 to 39 in good health. The chain uses TRBV14 and TRBJ2-5, with D perhaps matching TRBD2 (6 bases). Sequenced: blood. In nucleotides, the CDR3 is TGTGCCAGCAGCGCGGGGATTAGGGAGACCCAGTACTTC. Protein: CASSAGIRETQYF.